The clone carrying this T cell receptor beta chain was recorded many times. Its antigen is unknown. This sample was included in a study of spatial heterogeneity in lung cancer. Study details: Detection consistently captured more beta-chain sequences than alpha-chain sequences. Within raw reads, each unique TCR and UMI combination appeared on average more than ten times. Findings and caveats of the study: Tumor mutation counts were tracked by expanded intratumoral alpha and beta TCR counts.

Carried by each TCR cDNA molecule was a unique molecular identifier. TCRdb processed the 5' RACE reads anew with MiXCR; each CDR3 protein has one entry. Of about 100,000 distinct CDR3 sequences in the sample, 3.5% to 5% were seen once. The sample's time point: sample taken at primary tumor resection. TCRs were sequenced from unsorted whole RNA of tumor, nontumor lung or PBMC. The sequence was collected from a male donor with early-stage non-small cell lung cancer. The material was lung tumor tissue, obtained at surgery.

The CDR3 spells CSAEMWPAPEQFF. DNA for the CDR3: TGCAGTGCCGAAATGTGGCCAGCGCCGGAGCAGTTCTTC. The chain couples TRBV20-1 to TRBJ2-1; D gene unclear. Germline V gene lookup returns CDR1 DFQATT and CDR2 SNEGSKA (reference sequence). V gave up 6 bases and J gave up 10 bases, with 19 bases separating them. The CDR3 runs 13 residues.